The rows below give T cell receptor beta chains drawn from one sample of a study of blood T cells in healthy people across ages. One entry per CDR3 protein, called by TCRdb with MiXCR from the 5' RACE reads. The table includes fewer than 900,000 distinct CDR3 sequences, 35% to 45% detected once. The sample taken for sequencing was blood. The receptors were sampled from a woman in her fifties or sixties in good health. CDR3s include the opening cysteine and the closing phenylalanine or tryptophan. A D gene is named only where the DNA matches it firmly. Clone size appears in some rows only: once, few, many, or a class for an expanded clone.

DNA: TGTGCCAGCAGTTCCCCGAGCCGACAAGAGACCCAGTACTTC
CDR3: CASSSPSRQETQYF
V: TRBV27
size: .
D: .
J: TRBJ2-5

DNA: TGTGCCAGCAGTTGGGACAGGGGACCCAATCAGCCCCAGCATTTT
CDR3: CASSWDRGPNQPQHF
V: TRBV7-2
size: few
D: TRBD1
J: TRBJ1-5

DNA: TGTGCCAGCGAGCCGACAGGGGAGACTCAGCCCCAGCATTTT
CDR3: CASEPTGETQPQHF
V: TRBV19
size: .
D: TRBD1
J: TRBJ1-5

DNA: TGCGCCAGCAGCCCCCGGACTAGCGGGTTGGGAGCCCAAGAGACCCAGTACTTC
CDR3: CASSPRTSGLGAQETQYF
V: TRBV4-3
size: many
D: TRBD2
J: TRBJ2-5

DNA: TGTGCCAGCAGCGTACGAGGCTCAGATACGCAGTATTTT
CDR3: CASSVRGSDTQYF
V: TRBV9
size: .
D: .
J: TRBJ2-3

DNA: TGTGCCAGCTCACGGCGGACCATGGAGATGAACACCGGGGAGCTGTTTTTT
CDR3: CASSRRTMEMNTGELFF
V: TRBV18
size: .
D: .
J: TRBJ2-2

DNA: TGTGCCAGCTCACCATCAGCGCACTCCTACGAGCAGTACTTC
CDR3: CASSPSAHSYEQYF
V: TRBV18
size: .
D: .
J: TRBJ2-7

DNA: TGTGCCAGCAGCCCGAGACTACTAGCGATCGAGCAGTACTTC
CDR3: CASSPRLLAIEQYF
V: TRBV27
size: .
D: TRBD2
J: TRBJ2-7

DNA: TGTGCCAGCAGCTCAGTTGGATCGACCTATGGCTACACCTTC
CDR3: CASSSVGSTYGYTF
V: TRBV7-2
size: .
D: .
J: TRBJ1-2

DNA: TGTGCCAGCAGCCCAGACCCGGGAGTGCCTCAAGAGACCCAGTACTTC
CDR3: CASSPDPGVPQETQYF
V: TRBV9
size: .
D: .
J: TRBJ2-5

DNA: TGTGCCAGCCTGGAGGGGGGGGTCGCCGCTGAAGCTTTCTTT
CDR3: CASLEGGVAAEAFF
V: TRBV7-3
size: .
D: .
J: TRBJ1-1

DNA: TGTGCCAGCAGCTTTGGGCGGGGAGAGACCTACAATGAGCAGTTCTTC
CDR3: CASSFGRGETYNEQFF
V: TRBV7-6
size: few
D: .
J: TRBJ2-1

DNA: TGCGCCAGCAGCGGGGACAGGGGGCCAGCCGTGGAAGCTTTCTTT
CDR3: CASSGDRGPAVEAFF
V: TRBV5-1
size: .
D: TRBD1
J: TRBJ1-1

DNA: TGTGCCAGCAGCGTAGCTCCGGGGGTCACAGATACGCAGTATTTT
CDR3: CASSVAPGVTDTQYF
V: TRBV9
size: few
D: .
J: TRBJ2-3

DNA: TGTGCCAGCAGCGTAGGTGGGGGTGAGGGCGGGTCCTACAATGAGCAGTTCTTC
CDR3: CASSVGGGEGGSYNEQFF
V: TRBV9
size: few
D: .
J: TRBJ2-1

DNA: TGTGCCGCCAGTGAAACTAAGTCCTCCAATGAGCAGTTCTTC
CDR3: CAASETKSSNEQFF
V: TRBV24-1
size: .
D: .
J: TRBJ2-1

DNA: TGTGCCAGCAGCCCAGCGATAGCGGGAACAGAGACCCAGTACTTC
CDR3: CASSPAIAGTETQYF
V: TRBV7-9
size: .
D: TRBD2
J: TRBJ2-5

DNA: TGTGCCAGCAGTTATCGACTAGCTGGTCTCCTTCACAATGAGCAGTTCTTC
CDR3: CASSYRLAGLLHNEQFF
V: TRBV28
size: .
D: TRBD2
J: TRBJ2-1

DNA: TGCAGCGTCAGGGCGATGAACACTGAAGCTTTCTTT
CDR3: CSVRAMNTEAFF
V: TRBV29-1
size: .
D: .
J: TRBJ1-1

DNA: TGTGCCATTAAAGGGGAACCCCAAGAGACCCAGTACTTC
CDR3: CAIKGEPQETQYF
V: TRBV6-2/TRBV6-3
size: .
D: .
J: TRBJ2-5

DNA: TGTGCCAGCAGTTCAATGGAGGAGACCCAGTACTTC
CDR3: CASSSMEETQYF
V: TRBV12-3/TRBV12-4
size: many
D: .
J: TRBJ2-5

DNA: TGCAGCGTTGATGCCGGCGGAGACATTCAGTACTTC
CDR3: CSVDAGGDIQYF
V: TRBV29-1
size: .
D: .
J: TRBJ2-4

DNA: TGTGCCAGCAGTCCCCGAGGGGGGACAACTAATGAAAAACTGTTTTTT
CDR3: CASSPRGGTTNEKLFF
V: TRBV12-3/TRBV12-4
size: few
D: .
J: TRBJ1-4

DNA: TGTGCCAGCAGCCCGGGGGCGGGACTAAAGGGGGCCGGGCAGTTCTTC
CDR3: CASSPGAGLKGAGQFF
V: TRBV7-3
size: .
D: .
J: TRBJ2-1

DNA: TGTGCCAGCAGGAACGGGGGGGCCCCTGATACGCAGTATTTT
CDR3: CASRNGGAPDTQYF
V: TRBV12-3/TRBV12-4
size: few
D: TRBD2
J: TRBJ2-3

DNA: TGTGCCAGCAGTTTAACGGACAGCCGCTATGGCTACACCTTC
CDR3: CASSLTDSRYGYTF
V: TRBV27
size: once
D: .
J: TRBJ1-2

DNA: TGCGCCAGCAGCTTGGTCCTAGCGGAGGGGAATGAGCAGTTCTTC
CDR3: CASSLVLAEGNEQFF
V: TRBV5-1
size: .
D: TRBD2
J: TRBJ2-1

DNA: TGTGCCAGCAGTCCTCGCAGGTTCTATGAGCAGTACTTC
CDR3: CASSPRRFYEQYF
V: TRBV6-2/TRBV6-3
size: .
D: .
J: TRBJ2-5

DNA: TGTGCCAGCAGTGAATCGTGGGGCACGTACAATGAGCAGTTCTTC
CDR3: CASSESWGTYNEQFF
V: TRBV6-1
size: .
D: .
J: TRBJ2-1

DNA: TGCGCCAGCAGCTTGCGGGGAGGGGCCCTACGGGATGAGCAGTTCTTC
CDR3: CASSLRGGALRDEQFF
V: TRBV5-1
size: .
D: TRBD2
J: TRBJ2-1

DNA: TGTGCCAGCAGCCCGCGGACAGGGACCAATCAGCCCCAGCATTTT
CDR3: CASSPRTGTNQPQHF
V: TRBV11-2
size: few
D: TRBD1
J: TRBJ1-5

DNA: TGCAGTGCTAGATCTAGTCGTCTCGTAACCCAGTACTTC
CDR3: CSARSSRLVTQYF
V: TRBV20-1
size: .
D: .
J: TRBJ2-7

DNA: TGTGCCAGCAGTTCCTCTCAGCGGGGGGGCCGCAATGGGCAGTTCTTC
CDR3: CASSSSQRGGRNGQFF
V: TRBV6-5
size: .
D: TRBD2
J: TRBJ2-1

DNA: TGTGCCAGCAGCCAAGGGAATCGGGGGAGCACAGATACGCAGTATTTT
CDR3: CASSQGNRGSTDTQYF
V: TRBV3-1
size: .
D: .
J: TRBJ2-3

DNA: TGCAGTGCTCGGATAGCGGGGAGGGGCACAGATACGCAGTATTTT
CDR3: CSARIAGRGTDTQYF
V: TRBV20-1
size: .
D: TRBD2
J: TRBJ2-3

DNA: TGTGCCAGCAGCTTAGGGGTCGGGACAGGGGACGGCGGCTACACCTTC
CDR3: CASSLGVGTGDGGYTF
V: TRBV7-9
size: .
D: TRBD1
J: TRBJ1-2

DNA: TGTGCCAGCAGTGAAGATCCACTAGCGGGAGATCACAATGAGCAGTTCTTC
CDR3: CASSEDPLAGDHNEQFF
V: TRBV25-1
size: few
D: TRBD2
J: TRBJ2-1

DNA: TGTGCTAGCAGCCCCAGCCCTAGCGGCACCTACGAGCAGTACTTC
CDR3: CASSPSPSGTYEQYF
V: TRBV7-7
size: .
D: TRBD2
J: TRBJ2-7

DNA: TGTGCCAGCAGCTCGACTTTTACTAGCACAGATACGCAGTATTTT
CDR3: CASSSTFTSTDTQYF
V: TRBV7-2
size: .
D: .
J: TRBJ2-3

DNA: TGTGCCAGCAGCCAAGACAGGGTGTACCAGCCCCAGCATTTT
CDR3: CASSQDRVYQPQHF
V: TRBV3-1
size: .
D: .
J: TRBJ1-5

DNA: TGCGCCAGCAGCTTGGAGGTCACGGCGACTGAAGCTTTCTTT
CDR3: CASSLEVTATEAFF
V: TRBV5-1
size: .
D: .
J: TRBJ1-1